The present T cell receptor beta chain was sequenced within a study of PD-1 blockade in mismatch repair-deficient tumors. With V trimmed by 1 base and J by 3 bases, 4 bases remained unmatched. The CDR3 contains 16 residues. Germline V gene data show CDR1 as SGHNT and CDR2 as YENEEA. Assay: immunoSEQ multiplex PCR; the TCRdb copy retains only in-frame clones and omits some. The sample consists of 120,000 or so clones, more than 85% of them appearing once. Mismatch repair deficiency was confirmed in all patients, by PCR or immunohistochemistry. The sequence was obtained from an adult with mismatch repair-deficient cancer. This chain connects TRBV11-3 to TRBJ2-7; 12 bases match TRBD1. The starting material was peripheral blood, obtained 44 weeks after starting pembrolizumab. CDR3: CASSLVWDRGHYEQYF. In DNA form, the CDR3 reads TGTGCCAGCAGCTTAGTTTGGGACAGGGGGCACTACGAGCAGTACTTC.